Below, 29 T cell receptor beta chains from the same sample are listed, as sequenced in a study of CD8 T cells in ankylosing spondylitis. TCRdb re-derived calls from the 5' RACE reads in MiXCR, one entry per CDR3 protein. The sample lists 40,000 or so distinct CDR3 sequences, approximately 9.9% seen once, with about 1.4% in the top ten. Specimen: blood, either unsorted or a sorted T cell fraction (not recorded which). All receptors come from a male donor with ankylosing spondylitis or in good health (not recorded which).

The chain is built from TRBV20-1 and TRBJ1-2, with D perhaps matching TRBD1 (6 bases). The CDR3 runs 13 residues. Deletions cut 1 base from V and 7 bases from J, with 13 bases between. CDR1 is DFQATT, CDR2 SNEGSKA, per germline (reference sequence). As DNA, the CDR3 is TGCAGTGCTAGAGGGGTACAGGGCCTTGGCTACACCTTC. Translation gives CSARGVQGLGYTF.

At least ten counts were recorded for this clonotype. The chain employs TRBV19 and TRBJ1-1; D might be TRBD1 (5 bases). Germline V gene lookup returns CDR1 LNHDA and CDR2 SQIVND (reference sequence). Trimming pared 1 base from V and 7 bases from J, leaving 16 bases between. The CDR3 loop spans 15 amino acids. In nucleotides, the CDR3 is TGTGCCAGTAGTATAGCTGCGGGGGTCGCGGATGAAGCTTTCTTT. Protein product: CASSIAAGVADEAFF.

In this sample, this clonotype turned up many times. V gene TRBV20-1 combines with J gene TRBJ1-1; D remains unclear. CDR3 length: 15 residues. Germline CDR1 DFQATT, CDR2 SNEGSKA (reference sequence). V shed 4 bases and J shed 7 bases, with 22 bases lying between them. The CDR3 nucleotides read TGCAGTGCTATAAGAGGTATGGGTCTGGCAAATGAAGCTTTCTTT. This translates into CSAIRGMGLANEAFF.

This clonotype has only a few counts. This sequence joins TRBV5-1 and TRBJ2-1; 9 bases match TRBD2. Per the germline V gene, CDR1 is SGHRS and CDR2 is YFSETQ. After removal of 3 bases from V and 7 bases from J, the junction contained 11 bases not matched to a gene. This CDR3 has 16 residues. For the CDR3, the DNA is TGCGCCAGCAGCTCTCCTCGCGGGGGGGCCCTTAATGAGCAGTTCTTC. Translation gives CASSSPRGGALNEQFF.

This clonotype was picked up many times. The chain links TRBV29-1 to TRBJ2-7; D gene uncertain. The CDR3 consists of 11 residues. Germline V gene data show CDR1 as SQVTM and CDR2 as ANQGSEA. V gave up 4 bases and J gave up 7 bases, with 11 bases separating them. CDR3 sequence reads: CSVGGAQEQYF. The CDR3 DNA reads TGCAGCGTTGGAGGAGCCCAGGAGCAGTACTTC.

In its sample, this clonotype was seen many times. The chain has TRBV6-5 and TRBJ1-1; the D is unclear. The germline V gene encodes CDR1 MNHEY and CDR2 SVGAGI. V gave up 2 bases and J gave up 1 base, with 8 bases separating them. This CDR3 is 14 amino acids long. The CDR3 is CASSYGEWNTEAFF. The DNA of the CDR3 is TGTGCCAGCAGTTACGGAGAATGGAACACTGAAGCTTTCTTT.

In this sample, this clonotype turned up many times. The CDR3 protein is CASSLGLVVYEQYF. In DNA form, the CDR3 reads TGCGCCAGCAGCTTGGGACTGGTTGTTTACGAGCAGTACTTC. The gene calls are TRBV5-1 and TRBJ2-7; no clear D gene. Trimming shortened V by 0 bases and J by 4 bases, and 11 bases separated the two germline ends. This CDR3 has 14 amino acids. Germline V CDR1 and CDR2: SGHRS, YFSETQ.

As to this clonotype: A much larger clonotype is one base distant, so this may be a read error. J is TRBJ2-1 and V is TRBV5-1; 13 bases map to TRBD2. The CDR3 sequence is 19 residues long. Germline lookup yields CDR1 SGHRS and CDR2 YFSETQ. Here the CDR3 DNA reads TGCGTCAGCAGCGCGAGACTAGCGGGGGGCTTAAGCTCCTACAATGAGCAGTTCTTC. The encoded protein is CVSSARLAGGLSSYNEQFF.

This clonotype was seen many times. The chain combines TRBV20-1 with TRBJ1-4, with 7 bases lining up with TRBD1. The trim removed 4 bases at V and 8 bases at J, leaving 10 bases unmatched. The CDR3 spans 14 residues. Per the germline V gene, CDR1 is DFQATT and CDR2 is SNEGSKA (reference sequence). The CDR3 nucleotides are TGCAGTGCTACCTCGGACAGGTGGAACGAAAAACTGTTTTTT. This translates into CSATSDRWNEKLFF.

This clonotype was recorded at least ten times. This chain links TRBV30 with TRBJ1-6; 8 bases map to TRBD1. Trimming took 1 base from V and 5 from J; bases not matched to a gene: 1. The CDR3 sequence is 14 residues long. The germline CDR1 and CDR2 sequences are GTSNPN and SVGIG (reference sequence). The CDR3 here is CAWSAGQDNSPLHF. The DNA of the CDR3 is TGTGCCTGGAGTGCGGGACAGGATAATTCACCCCTCCACTTT.

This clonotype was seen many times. CDR3 residues: CASSPGLLEELFF. Here the CDR3 DNA reads TGCGCCAGCAGCCCGGGACTCCTTGAGGAGCTGTTTTTT. The chain joins TRBV5-1 to TRBJ2-2; TRBD2 might be the D (6 bases). The germline CDR1 and CDR2 sequences are SGHRS and YFSETQ. The CDR3 has 13 amino acids. V lost 4 bases to trimming and J lost 10 bases, with 14 bases between them.

Here the CDR3 reads CASSRGQGASGYTF. The CDR3, as DNA: TGTGCCAGCAGCCGGGGACAGGGGGCGAGTGGCTACACCTTC. This rearrangement joins TRBV6-1 to TRBJ1-2; 12 bases match TRBD1. Trimming cost V 6 bases and J 7 bases; bases outside gene matches: 6. Germline lookup yields CDR1 MNHNS and CDR2 SASEGT. This CDR3 comprises 14 residues.

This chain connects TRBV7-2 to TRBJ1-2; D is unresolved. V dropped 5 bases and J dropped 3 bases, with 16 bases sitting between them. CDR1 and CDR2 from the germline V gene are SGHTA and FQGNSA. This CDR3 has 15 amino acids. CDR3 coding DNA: TGTGCCAGCAGCCCCGCCCGAGGTAGAGACTATGGCTACACCTTC. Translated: CASSPARGRDYGYTF. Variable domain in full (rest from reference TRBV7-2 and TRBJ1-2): GAGVSQSPSNKVTEKGKDVELRCDPISGHTALYWYRQSLGQGLEFLIYFQGNSAPDKSGLPSDRFSAERTGGSVSTLTIQRTQQEDSAVYLCASSPARGRDYGYTFGSGTRLTVV.

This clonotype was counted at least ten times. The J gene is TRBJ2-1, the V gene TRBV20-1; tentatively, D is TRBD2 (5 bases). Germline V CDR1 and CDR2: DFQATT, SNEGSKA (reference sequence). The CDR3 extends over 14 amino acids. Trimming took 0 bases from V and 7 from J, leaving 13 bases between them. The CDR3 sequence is CSARDLFGGNEQFF. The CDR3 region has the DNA TGCAGTGCTAGAGATTTGTTCGGCGGGAATGAGCAGTTCTTC.

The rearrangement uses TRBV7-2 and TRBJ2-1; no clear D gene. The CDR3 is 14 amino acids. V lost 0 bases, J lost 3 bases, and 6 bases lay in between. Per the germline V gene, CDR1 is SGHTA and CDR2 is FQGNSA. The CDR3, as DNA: TGTGCCAGCAGCTTAGCGCAAAGCTACAATGAGCAGTTCTTC. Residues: CASSLAQSYNEQFF.

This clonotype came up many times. The CDR3 DNA sequence: TGCAGTGCTGGGACAGCTTTTAATGAAAAACTGTTTTTT. This translates into CSAGTAFNEKLFF. The chain carries TRBV20-1 and TRBJ1-4; 7 bases are a match to TRBD1. Germline CDR1 is DFQATT and CDR2 is SNEGSKA (reference sequence). V shed 5 bases and J 4 bases; nucleotides not matched to a gene: 4. The CDR3 runs to 13 residues.

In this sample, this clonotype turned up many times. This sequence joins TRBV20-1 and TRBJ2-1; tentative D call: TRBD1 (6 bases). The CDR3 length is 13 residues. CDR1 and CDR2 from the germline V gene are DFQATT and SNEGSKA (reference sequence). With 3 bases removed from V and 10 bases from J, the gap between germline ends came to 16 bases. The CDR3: CSASLQGSREQFF. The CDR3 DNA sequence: TGCAGTGCTAGTCTGCAGGGGTCAAGAGAGCAGTTCTTC.

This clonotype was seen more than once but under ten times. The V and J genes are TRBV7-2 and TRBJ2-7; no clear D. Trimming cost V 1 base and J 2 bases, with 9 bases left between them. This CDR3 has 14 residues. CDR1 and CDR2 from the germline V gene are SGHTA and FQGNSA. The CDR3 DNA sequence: TGTGCCAGCAGCTTAGAAAGGCTCACCTACGAGCAGTACTTC. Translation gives CASSLERLTYEQYF.

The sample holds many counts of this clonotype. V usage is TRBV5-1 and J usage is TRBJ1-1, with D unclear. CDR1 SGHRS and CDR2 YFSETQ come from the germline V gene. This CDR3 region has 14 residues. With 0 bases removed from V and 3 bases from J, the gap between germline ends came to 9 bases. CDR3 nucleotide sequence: TGCGCCAGCAGCTTGGGGCAGAGGGACACTGAAGCTTTCTTT. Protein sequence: CASSLGQRDTEAFF.

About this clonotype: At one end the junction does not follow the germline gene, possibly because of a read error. The CDR3 region is CASSLNTAELFF. In DNA, the CDR3 is TGTGCCAGCAGTTTGAACACCGCGGAGCTGTTTTTT. The genes are TRBV28 and TRBJ2-2; no firm D call. Germline V lookup: CDR1 MDHEN, CDR2 SYDVKM. The CDR3 runs 12 residues.

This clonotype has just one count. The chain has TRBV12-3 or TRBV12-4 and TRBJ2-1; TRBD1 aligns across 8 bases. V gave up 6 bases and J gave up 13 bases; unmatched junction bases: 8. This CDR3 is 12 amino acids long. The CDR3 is CASSPAGGSQFF. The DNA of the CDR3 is TGTGCCAGCAGCCCCGCAGGGGGCTCCCAGTTCTTC.

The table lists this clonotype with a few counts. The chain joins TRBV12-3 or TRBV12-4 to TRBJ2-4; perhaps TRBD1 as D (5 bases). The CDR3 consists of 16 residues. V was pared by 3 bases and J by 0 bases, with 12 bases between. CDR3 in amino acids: CASSFQGSVAKNIQYF. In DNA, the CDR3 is TGTGCCAGCAGTTTTCAGGGTAGTGTAGCCAAAAACATTCAGTACTTC.

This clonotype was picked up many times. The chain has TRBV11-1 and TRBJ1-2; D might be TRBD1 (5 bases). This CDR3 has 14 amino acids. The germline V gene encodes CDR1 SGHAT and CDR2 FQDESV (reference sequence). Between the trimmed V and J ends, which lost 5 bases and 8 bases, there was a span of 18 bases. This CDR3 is CASSALLGLGGYTF. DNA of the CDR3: TGTGCCAGCAGCGCCTTGTTGGGGCTGGGAGGCTACACCTTC.

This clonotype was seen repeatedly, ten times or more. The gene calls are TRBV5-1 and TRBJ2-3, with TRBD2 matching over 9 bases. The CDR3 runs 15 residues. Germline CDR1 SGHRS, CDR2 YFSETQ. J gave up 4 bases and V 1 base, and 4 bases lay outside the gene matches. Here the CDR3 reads CASSLLRGGADTQYF. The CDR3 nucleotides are TGCGCCAGCAGCTTGCTGCGGGGGGGCGCAGATACGCAGTATTTT.

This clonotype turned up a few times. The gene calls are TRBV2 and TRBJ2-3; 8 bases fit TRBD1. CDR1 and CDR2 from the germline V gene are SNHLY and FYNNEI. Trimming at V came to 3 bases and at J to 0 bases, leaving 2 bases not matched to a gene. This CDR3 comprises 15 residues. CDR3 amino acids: CASSETGDSTDTQYF. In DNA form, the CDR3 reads TGTGCCAGCAGTGAGACAGGGGATAGCACAGATACGCAGTATTTT. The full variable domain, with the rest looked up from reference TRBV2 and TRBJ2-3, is EPEVTQTPSHQVTQMGQEVILRCVPISNHLYFYWYRQILGQKVEFLVSFYNNEISEKSEIFDDQFSVERPDGSNFTLKIRSTKLEDSAMYFCASSETGDSTDTQYFGPGTRLTVL.

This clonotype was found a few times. CDR3 sequence (DNA): TGTGCCAGCAGCTTGGGATTGGACAGGGGATATGAGCAGTACTTC. Protein sequence: CASSLGLDRGYEQYF. V gene TRBV4-2 combines with J gene TRBJ2-7, with 9 bases aligning to TRBD1. Germline-derived CDR1 and CDR2 are LGHNA and YNFKEQ. The junction had 12 bases not matched to a gene; V was cut back by 5 bases and J by 7 bases. This CDR3 is built from 15 residues.

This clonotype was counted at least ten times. CDR3 in DNA: TGTGCCAGCAGCTTGGCCGGGGGATTGCAGTACTTC. This gives the protein CASSLAGGLQYF. V is TRBV7-7 and J is TRBJ2-7; D might be TRBD2 (6 bases). The CDR3 is 12 residues long. Deletions cut 3 bases from V and 9 bases from J, with 12 bases between. Germline V lookup: CDR1 SSHAT, CDR2 FNYEAQ (reference sequence). Full variable domain (outside the CDR3, taken from reference TRBV7-7 and TRBJ2-7): GAGVSQSPRYKVTKRGQDVTLRCDPISSHATLYWYQQALGQGPEFLTYFNYEAQPDKSGLPSDRFSAERPEGSISTLTIQRTEQRDSAMYRCASSLAGGLQYFGPGTRLTVT.

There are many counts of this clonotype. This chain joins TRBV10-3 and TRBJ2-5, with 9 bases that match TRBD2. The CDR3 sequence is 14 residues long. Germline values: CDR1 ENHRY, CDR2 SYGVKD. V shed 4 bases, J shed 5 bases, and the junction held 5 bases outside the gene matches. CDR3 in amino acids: CAISGGLARETQYF. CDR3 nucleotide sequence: TGTGCCATCAGTGGGGGACTAGCAAGGGAGACCCAGTACTTC.

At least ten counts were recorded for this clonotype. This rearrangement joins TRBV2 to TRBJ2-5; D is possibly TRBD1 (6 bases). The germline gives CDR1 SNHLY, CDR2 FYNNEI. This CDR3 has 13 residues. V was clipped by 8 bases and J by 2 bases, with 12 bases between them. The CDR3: CASLMDRQETQYF. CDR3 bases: TGTGCCAGCCTGATGGACAGACAAGAGACCCAGTACTTC.